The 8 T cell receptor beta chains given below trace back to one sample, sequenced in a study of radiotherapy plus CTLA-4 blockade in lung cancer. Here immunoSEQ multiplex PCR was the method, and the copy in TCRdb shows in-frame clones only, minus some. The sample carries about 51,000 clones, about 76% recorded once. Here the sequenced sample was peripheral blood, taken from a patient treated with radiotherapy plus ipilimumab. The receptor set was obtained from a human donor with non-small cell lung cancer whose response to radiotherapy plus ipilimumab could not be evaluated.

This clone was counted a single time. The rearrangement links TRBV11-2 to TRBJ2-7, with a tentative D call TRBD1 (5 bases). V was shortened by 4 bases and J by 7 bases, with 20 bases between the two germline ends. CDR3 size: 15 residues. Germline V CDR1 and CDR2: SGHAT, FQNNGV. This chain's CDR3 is CASSSPGQKKGEQYF. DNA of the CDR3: TGTGCCAGCAGCTCCCCAGGGCAGAAAAAGGGGGAGCAGTACTTC.

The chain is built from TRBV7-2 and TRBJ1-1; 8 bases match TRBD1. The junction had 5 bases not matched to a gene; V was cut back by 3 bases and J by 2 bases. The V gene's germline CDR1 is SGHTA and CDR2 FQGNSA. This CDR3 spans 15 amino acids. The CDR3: CASSFGDRFNTEAFF. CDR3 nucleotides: TGTGCCAGCAGCTTCGGGGACAGGTTTAACACTGAAGCTTTCTTT.

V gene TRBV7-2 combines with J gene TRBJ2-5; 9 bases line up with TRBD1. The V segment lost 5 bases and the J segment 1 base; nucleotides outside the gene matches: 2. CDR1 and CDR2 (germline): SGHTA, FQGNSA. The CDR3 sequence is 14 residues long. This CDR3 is CASSGTGFQETQYF. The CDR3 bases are TGTGCCAGCAGCGGGACAGGGTTCCAAGAGACCCAGTACTTC. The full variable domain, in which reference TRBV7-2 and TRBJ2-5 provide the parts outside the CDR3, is GAGVSQSPSNKVTEKGKDVELRCDPISGHTALYWYRQSLGQGLEFLIYFQGNSAPDKSGLPSDRFSAERTGGSVSTLTIQRTQQEDSAVYLCASSGTGFQETQYFGPGTRLLVL.

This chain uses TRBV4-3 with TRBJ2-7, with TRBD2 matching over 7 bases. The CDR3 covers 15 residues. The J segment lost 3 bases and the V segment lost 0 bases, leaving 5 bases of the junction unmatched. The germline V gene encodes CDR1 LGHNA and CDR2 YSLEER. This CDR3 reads CASSQEGGRRYEQYF. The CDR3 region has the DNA TGCGCCAGCAGCCAAGAGGGCGGGAGACGCTACGAGCAGTACTTC.

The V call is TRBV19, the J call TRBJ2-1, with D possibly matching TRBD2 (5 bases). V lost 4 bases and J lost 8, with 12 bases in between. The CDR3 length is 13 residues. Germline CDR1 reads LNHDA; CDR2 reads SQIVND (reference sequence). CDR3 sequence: CASSNIGGDEQFF. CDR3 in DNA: TGTGCCAGTAGTAATATAGGAGGCGATGAGCAGTTCTTC.

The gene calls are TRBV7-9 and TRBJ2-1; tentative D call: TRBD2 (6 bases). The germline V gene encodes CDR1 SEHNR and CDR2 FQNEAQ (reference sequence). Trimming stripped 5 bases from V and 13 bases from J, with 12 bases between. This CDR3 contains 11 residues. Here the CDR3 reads CASSPGGGQFF. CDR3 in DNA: TGTGCCAGCAGCCCCGGGGGTGGTCAGTTCTTC.

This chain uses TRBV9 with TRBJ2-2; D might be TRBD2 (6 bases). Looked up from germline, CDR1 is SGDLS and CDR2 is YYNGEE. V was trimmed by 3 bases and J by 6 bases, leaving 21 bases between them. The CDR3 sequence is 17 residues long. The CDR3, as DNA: TGTGCCAGCAGCGCCATCGGGGCGGGGACTGTGCCCGGGGAGCTGTTTTTT. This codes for CASSAIGAGTVPGELFF. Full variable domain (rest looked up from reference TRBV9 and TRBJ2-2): DSGVTQTPKHLITATGQRVTLRCSPRSGDLSVYWYQQSLDQGLQFLIQYYNGEERAKGNILERFSAQQFPDLHSELNLSSLELGDSALYFCASSAIGAGTVPGELFFGEGSRLTVL.

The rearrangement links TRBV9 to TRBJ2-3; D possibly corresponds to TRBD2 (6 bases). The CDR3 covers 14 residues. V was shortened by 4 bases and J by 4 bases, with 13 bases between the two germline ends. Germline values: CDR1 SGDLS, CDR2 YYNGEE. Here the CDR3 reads CASSPRGAADTQYF. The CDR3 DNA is TGTGCCAGCAGCCCCCGCGGGGCTGCAGATACGCAGTATTTT.